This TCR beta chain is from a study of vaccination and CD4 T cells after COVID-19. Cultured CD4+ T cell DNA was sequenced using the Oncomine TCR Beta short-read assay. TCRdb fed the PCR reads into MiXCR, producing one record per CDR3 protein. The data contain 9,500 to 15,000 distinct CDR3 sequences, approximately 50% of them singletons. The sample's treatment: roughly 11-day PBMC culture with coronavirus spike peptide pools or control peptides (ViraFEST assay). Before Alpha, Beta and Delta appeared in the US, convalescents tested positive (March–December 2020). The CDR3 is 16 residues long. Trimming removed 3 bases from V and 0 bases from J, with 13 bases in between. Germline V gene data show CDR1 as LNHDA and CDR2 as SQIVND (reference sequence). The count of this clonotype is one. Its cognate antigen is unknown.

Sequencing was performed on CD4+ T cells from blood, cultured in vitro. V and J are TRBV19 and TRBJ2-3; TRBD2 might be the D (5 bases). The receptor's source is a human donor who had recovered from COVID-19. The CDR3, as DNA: TGTGCCAGTAGTATGGTTGGGAGACAAAGCACAGATACGCAGTATTTT. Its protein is CASSMVGRQSTDTQYF.